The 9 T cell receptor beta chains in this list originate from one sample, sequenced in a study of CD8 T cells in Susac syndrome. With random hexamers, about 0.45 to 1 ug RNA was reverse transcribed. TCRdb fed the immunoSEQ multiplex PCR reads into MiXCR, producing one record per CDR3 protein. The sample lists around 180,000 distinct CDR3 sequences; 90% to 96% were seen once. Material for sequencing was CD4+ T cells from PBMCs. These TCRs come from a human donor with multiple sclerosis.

In DNA, the CDR3 is TGCAGTGCTAGCTTCCCCGGGGGCGGGGATAGAGAGACCCAGTACTTC. This encodes CSASFPGGGDRETQYF. The rearrangement uses TRBV20-1 and TRBJ2-5; the D call may be TRBD1 or TRBD2 (6 bases each). The CDR3 has 16 amino acids. Germline CDR1 is DFQATT and CDR2 is SNEGSKA (reference sequence). Trimming pared 3 bases from V and 4 bases from J, leaving 21 bases between.

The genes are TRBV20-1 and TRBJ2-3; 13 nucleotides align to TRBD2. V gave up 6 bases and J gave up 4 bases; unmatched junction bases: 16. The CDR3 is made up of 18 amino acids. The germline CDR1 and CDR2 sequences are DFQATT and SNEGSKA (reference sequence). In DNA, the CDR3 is TGCAGTGCAAAACGCACTAGCGGGGGGGCCTTGGTCCCAGATACGCAGTATTTT. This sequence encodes CSAKRTSGGALVPDTQYF.

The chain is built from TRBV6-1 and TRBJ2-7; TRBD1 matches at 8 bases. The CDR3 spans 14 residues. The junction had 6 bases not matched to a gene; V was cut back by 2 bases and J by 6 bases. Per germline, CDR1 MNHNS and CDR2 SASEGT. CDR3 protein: CASSELDRVGEQYF. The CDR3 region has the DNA TGTGCCAGCAGTGAATTGGACAGGGTGGGCGAGCAGTACTTC.

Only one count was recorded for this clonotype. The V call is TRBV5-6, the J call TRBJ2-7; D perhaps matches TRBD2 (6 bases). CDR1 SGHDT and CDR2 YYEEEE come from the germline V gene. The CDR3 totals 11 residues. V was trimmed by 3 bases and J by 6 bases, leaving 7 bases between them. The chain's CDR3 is CASSSGVEQYF. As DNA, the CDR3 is TGTGCCAGCAGCTCGGGGGTCGAGCAGTACTTC.

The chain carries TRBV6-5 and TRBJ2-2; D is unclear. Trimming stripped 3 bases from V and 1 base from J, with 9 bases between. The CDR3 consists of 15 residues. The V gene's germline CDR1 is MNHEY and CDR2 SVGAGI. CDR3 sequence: CASSYLAGNTGELFF. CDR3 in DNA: TGTGCCAGCAGTTATTTGGCAGGGAACACCGGGGAGCTGTTTTTT.

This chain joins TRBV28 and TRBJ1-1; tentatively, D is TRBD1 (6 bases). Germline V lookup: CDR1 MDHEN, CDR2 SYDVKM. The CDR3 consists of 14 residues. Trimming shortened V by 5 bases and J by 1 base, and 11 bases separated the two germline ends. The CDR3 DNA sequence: TGTGCCAGCAGTCTCCTGGACAGGAACACTGAAGCTTTCTTT. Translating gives CASSLLDRNTEAFF.

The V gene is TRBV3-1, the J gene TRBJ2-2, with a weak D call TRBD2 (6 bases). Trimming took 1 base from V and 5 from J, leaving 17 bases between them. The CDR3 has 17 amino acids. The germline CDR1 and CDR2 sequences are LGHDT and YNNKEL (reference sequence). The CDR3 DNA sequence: TGTGCCAGCAGCCAAGGACCGGGTTCGGGGACTACCGGGGAGCTGTTTTTT. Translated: CASSQGPGSGTTGELFF.

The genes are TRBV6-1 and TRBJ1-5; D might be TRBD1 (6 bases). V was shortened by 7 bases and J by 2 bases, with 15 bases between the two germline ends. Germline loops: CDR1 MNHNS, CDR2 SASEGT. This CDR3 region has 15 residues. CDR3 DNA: TGTGCCAGCACCGAGACAGGAGGGGGCAATCAGCCCCAGCATTTT. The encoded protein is CASTETGGGNQPQHF.

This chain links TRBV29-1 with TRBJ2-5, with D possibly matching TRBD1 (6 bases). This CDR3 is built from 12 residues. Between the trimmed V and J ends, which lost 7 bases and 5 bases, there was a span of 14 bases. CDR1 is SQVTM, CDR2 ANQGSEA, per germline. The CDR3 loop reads CSAVRGWETQYF. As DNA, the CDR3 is TGCAGCGCAGTCAGGGGCTGGGAGACCCAGTACTTC.